One sample yielded the 6 T cell receptor beta chains listed below, sequenced in a study of technical replicates of blood from a handful of donors. Libraries were prepared by immunoSEQ multiplex PCR; TCRdb keeps only in-frame clonotypes and omits some of them. The data hold fewer than 85,000 clones, with 96% observed a single time. The sample taken for sequencing was T cells isolated from PBMCs. All receptors come from a human donor in good health.

The gene calls are TRBV19 and TRBJ1-5; 8 bases are a match to TRBD1. V lost 2 bases, J lost 4 bases, and 7 bases stayed unmatched. Per the germline V gene, CDR1 is LNHDA and CDR2 is SQIVND (reference sequence). The CDR3 contains 16 residues. DNA of the CDR3: TGTGCCAGTAGTATATACGGACAGGGTGGAAATCAGCCCCAGCATTTT. It encodes CASSIYGQGGNQPQHF.

This clone was seen a single time. The V call is TRBV30, the J call TRBJ2-5; 9 bases are a match to TRBD2. Unmatched junction bases numbered 7, after V lost 0 bases and J lost 2 bases. The CDR3 has 16 amino acids. Germline-derived CDR1 and CDR2 are GTSNPN and SVGIG (reference sequence). CDR3 sequence: CAWSVHSGLAQETQYF. As DNA, the CDR3 is TGTGCCTGGAGTGTCCATTCGGGACTAGCTCAAGAGACCCAGTACTTC.

The genes are TRBV29-1 and TRBJ2-7; D may be TRBD1 (6 bases). The CDR3 loop spans 11 amino acids. The germline gives CDR1 SQVTM, CDR2 ANQGSEA. V lost 6 bases, J lost 4 bases, and 10 bases lay in between. CDR3 protein: CSVGALYEQYF. The CDR3 nucleotides are TGCAGCGTGGGGGCACTATACGAGCAGTACTTC.

V gene TRBV11-3 combines with J gene TRBJ2-1; D gene uncertain. The germline gives CDR1 SGHNT, CDR2 YENEEA. V lost 3 bases and J lost 9, with 21 bases in between. CDR3 size: 16 residues. The CDR3 loop reads CASSFGTGGISAEQFF. The CDR3 bases are TGTGCCAGCAGCTTCGGTACTGGCGGTATTTCGGCTGAGCAGTTCTTC.

This chain uses TRBV19 with TRBJ2-7; TRBD2 agrees at 9 bases. This CDR3 has 17 residues. Trimming cost V 1 base and J 3 bases; bases outside gene matches: 10. The germline gives CDR1 LNHDA, CDR2 SQIVND (reference sequence). The CDR3 DNA is TGTGCCAGTAGTATAGGCGGGGGGCTAGCGGGATTCTACGAGCAGTACTTC. Translation: CASSIGGGLAGFYEQYF.

CDR3 sequence: CASSLSPTTEAFF. CDR3 coding DNA: TGTGCCAGCAGTTTAAGTCCGACAACTGAAGCTTTCTTT. The genes are TRBV27 and TRBJ1-1; no reliable D call. V was pared by 2 bases and J by 5 bases, with 9 bases between. In germline, CDR1 is MNHEY, CDR2 SMNVEV (reference sequence). This CDR3 has 13 residues.